The rows below give T cell receptor beta chains drawn from one sample of a study of T-cell reconstitution after alpha-beta-depleted transplantation in children. TCRdb recomputed calls from the PCR reads with MiXCR, one row per CDR3 protein. The repertoire consists of about 440,000 distinct CDR3 sequences, with 43% occurring once and the leading ten covering under 35%. This sample comprised PBMCs, obtained before TCRalphabeta/CD19-depleted stem cell transplant. These receptor sequences come from a girl aged 2 to 9 with aplastic anemia, due to receive a stem cell transplant. Both conserved end residues are part of each CDR3. The order of the fields is V gene, clone size, D gene, J gene, CDR3 DNA, CDR3 protein. D genes are given only for firm matches. Size tells how often a clone was seen (once, few, many) or the class of an expanded clone, and some rows leave it out.

TRBV28	-	TRBD1	TRBJ1-2	TGTGCCAGCAGTTTATGGACAGGGGTCCTTGGCGGCTACACCTTC	CASSLWTGVLGGYTF
TRBV30	-	-	TRBJ1-1	TGTGCCTGGAGTGACCGGGTTGAAGCTTTCTTT	CAWSDRVEAFF
TRBV5-1	few	TRBD2	TRBJ2-1	TGCGCCAGCAGCTTGGGCTGGACTAGCGACAATGAGCAGTTCTTC	CASSLGWTSDNEQFF
TRBV12-5	few	-	TRBJ1-5	TGTGCTAGTGGTTTGGACAGACGGCAGCCCCAGCATTTT	CASGLDRRQPQHF
TRBV4-1	few	TRBD1	TRBJ2-6	TGCGCCAGCAGCCAAGAGGATCCGGGACAGGGGGCATGGTCTGGGGCCAACGTCCTGACTTTC	CASSQEDPGQGAWSGANVLTF
TRBV5-1	once	-	TRBJ1-5	TGCGCCAGCAGCTTGGAAGGGATTAGCAATCAGCCCCAGCATTTT	CASSLEGISNQPQHF
TRBV29-1	-	-	TRBJ2-2	TGCAGCGTTGTCGGGAGTTACACCGGGGAGCTGTTTTTT	CSVVGSYTGELFF
TRBV28	-	-	TRBJ1-5	TGTGCCAGCAGTTTAACAGGGTTCTATAGCAATCAGCCCCAGCATTTT	CASSLTGFYSNQPQHF
TRBV20-1	-	TRBD1	TRBJ2-5	TGCAGTGCCCAAAGTGGGACAGGAGCTCAAGAGACCCAGTACTTC	CSAQSGTGAQETQYF
TRBV24-1	-	TRBD1	TRBJ1-5	TGTGCCACCAGTGAACCGGGACAGGGACCCCAGCCCCAGCATTTT	CATSEPGQGPQPQHF
TRBV5-1	many	-	TRBJ2-3	TGCGCCAGCAGCGCCCCGACAGATACGCAGTATTTT	CASSAPTDTQYF
TRBV11-2	many	-	TRBJ2-1	TGTGCCAGCAGCTTATTAGGGAGGAGCTCCTACAATGAGCAGTTCTTC	CASSLLGRSSYNEQFF
TRBV4-1	many	-	TRBJ2-1	TGCGCCAGCAGCCAGGGTGTACTGTCCTACAATGAGCAGTTCTTC	CASSQGVLSYNEQFF
TRBV4-2	many	-	TRBJ2-1	TGTGCCAGCAGCCCGAGTAGCTCCTACAATGAGCAGTTCTTC	CASSPSSSYNEQFF
TRBV15	-	-	TRBJ2-7	TGTGCCACCAGCAGAGATCTCGGAAACTACGAGCAGTACTTC	CATSRDLGNYEQYF
TRBV3-1	-	-	TRBJ1-1	TGTGCCAGCAGCCAAGTTAGGGTAGGCGCTGAAGCTTTCTTT	CASSQVRVGAEAFF
TRBV7-6	-	-	TRBJ2-7	TGTGCCAGCAGCTTACTCGCGGGGGCAGTTTCCTACGAGCAGTACTTC	CASSLLAGAVSYEQYF
TRBV19	once	TRBD2	TRBJ2-1	TGTGCCAGTACCTTAGGGACTAGTGTCTACAATGAGCAGTTCTTC	CASTLGTSVYNEQFF
TRBV5-5	many	-	TRBJ1-5	TGTGCCAGCAGCTTGACGGGGGGGGATTCCAATCAGCCCCAGCATTTT	CASSLTGGDSNQPQHF
TRBV6-5	few	-	TRBJ2-2	TGTGCCAGCAGCCCTTCTAGGGGGGAGCTGTTTTTT	CASSPSRGELFF
TRBV12-3/TRBV12-4	many	-	TRBJ2-7	TGTGCCAGCCGAGCCAGGGTGTCCTACGAGCAGTACTTC	CASRARVSYEQYF
TRBV20-1	-	TRBD2	TRBJ2-1	TGCAGTGCTAGAGATGTCGAACTAGCGGGATACAATGAGCAGTTCTTC	CSARDVELAGYNEQFF
TRBV30	-	-	TRBJ1-1	TGTGCCTGGAGTGAGAGCTCGGGTCTCGCTTTCTTT	CAWSESSGLAFF
TRBV9	few	-	TRBJ1-2	TGTGCCAGCAGCGTAATAGGGGCCTCAGAAGCTAACTATGGCTACACCTTC	CASSVIGASEANYGYTF
TRBV5-1	many	TRBD1	TRBJ2-5	TGCGCCAGCAGCTTGCAGGGGGCTCAAGAGACCCAGTACTTC	CASSLQGAQETQYF
TRBV7-2	-	-	TRBJ2-7	TGTGCCAGCAGCACCAAGGGGTACGAGCAGTACTTC	CASSTKGYEQYF
TRBV20-1	few	TRBD1	TRBJ2-7	TGCAGTGCTGGACAGGGGGTCTCCTACGAGCAGTACTTC	CSAGQGVSYEQYF
TRBV5-5	-	TRBD2	TRBJ2-3	TGTGCCAGTAACAGCGGGAGGGCCACAGATACGCAGTATTTT	CASNSGRATDTQYF
TRBV20-1	-	TRBD2	TRBJ2-7	TGCAGTGCTCAAGGGACTAGCGGGGCATCTTCCTACGAGCAGTACTTC	CSAQGTSGASSYEQYF
TRBV11-2	-	TRBD1	TRBJ2-7	TGTGCCAGCAGCTTAATGGTGGGGGACAGGCCCCACGAGCAGTACTTC	CASSLMVGDRPHEQYF
TRBV6-5	-	TRBD2	TRBJ2-7	TGTGCCAGCAGTTACTTTTGGACTAGCGGCCAAACCTACGAGCAGTACTTC	CASSYFWTSGQTYEQYF
TRBV5-5	-	-	TRBJ2-3	TGTGCCAGCAGCTTGTATGCCCCCACAGATACGCAGTATTTT	CASSLYAPTDTQYF
TRBV12-3/TRBV12-4	many	-	TRBJ1-2	TGTGCCAGCAGCCACCAGAGAGGACAGACTAACTATGGCTACACCTTC	CASSHQRGQTNYGYTF
TRBV7-9	-	-	TRBJ2-1	TGTGCCAGCAGCTTCCGCGCGAATGAGCAGTTCTTC	CASSFRANEQFF
TRBV7-3	many	-	TRBJ2-3	TGTGCCAGCAGCTTAGTTGCGGGGACAGATACGCAGTATTTT	CASSLVAGTDTQYF
TRBV20-1	few	-	TRBJ2-1	TGCAGTGCTAGAGATAGCCGACTAGGGCAGTTCTTC	CSARDSRLGQFF
TRBV5-1	-	-	TRBJ2-3	TGCGCCAGCAGCTTCGAAGGGGTAGATACGCAGTATTTT	CASSFEGVDTQYF
TRBV7-2	-	-	TRBJ1-5	TGTGCCAGCAGCACCGACAGTTATCAGCCCCAGCATTTT	CASSTDSYQPQHF
TRBV6-1	-	TRBD2	TRBJ2-7	TGTGCCAGCACTCTAGCGGGAGGGGCCTACGAGCAGTACTTC	CASTLAGGAYEQYF
TRBV7-8	few	-	TRBJ2-3	TGTGCCAGCAGCCGTAGAGGGTCGAGCACAGATACGCAGTATTTT	CASSRRGSSTDTQYF
TRBV5-1	once	TRBD2	TRBJ2-3	TGCGCCAGCAGCGCGTCCGGGACTAGCCTCACAGATACGCAGTATTTT	CASSASGTSLTDTQYF
TRBV5-1	-	TRBD1	TRBJ1-1	TGCGCCAGCAGCTGGGGGGACAGGAGCGTCGGTGAAGCTTTCTTT	CASSWGDRSVGEAFF
TRBV5-1	-	-	TRBJ2-3	TGCGCCAGCAGCTTAGGACAGCATCCTAGCACAGATACGCAGTATTTT	CASSLGQHPSTDTQYF
TRBV5-1	-	TRBD2	TRBJ2-3	TGCGCCAGCAGCTCTAGCGGGGGTGCTTACACAGATACGCAGTATTTT	CASSSSGGAYTDTQYF
TRBV6-2/TRBV6-3	-	-	TRBJ1-1	TGTGCCAGCAGCGACCCCGGACGTCCGAACACTGAAGCTTTCTTT	CASSDPGRPNTEAFF
TRBV10-2	few	-	TRBJ2-5	TGCGCCAGCAGTGGGGCCGGCTTGAGAGGGGAGACCCAGTACTTC	CASSGAGLRGETQYF
TRBV25-1	-	TRBD1	TRBJ2-7	TGTGCCAGCAGATCCGGGACAGGGGATTCCAACGAGCAGTACTTC	CASRSGTGDSNEQYF
TRBV28	-	-	TRBJ2-3	TGTGCCAGCAGTCGTTTCCCTTTAGCAGACCCAGATACGCAGTATTTT	CASSRFPLADPDTQYF
TRBV6-1	many	-	TRBJ2-1	TGTGCCAGCACCTTCTCTAGGGGGATTAACAATGAGCAGTTCTTC	CASTFSRGINNEQFF
TRBV6-5	-	TRBD1	TRBJ2-1	TGTGCCAGCAGTTACACGGGACAGGGGGGCAATGAGCAGTTCTTC	CASSYTGQGGNEQFF
TRBV20-1	-	TRBD2	TRBJ2-7	TGCAGTGCTAGTTCTAGCGGGGGGACCTACGAGCAGTACTTC	CSASSSGGTYEQYF
TRBV20-1	-	-	TRBJ2-1	TGCAGTGCTCCCCGGGGGCGGGGCAACTACAATGAGCAGTTCTTC	CSAPRGRGNYNEQFF
TRBV7-9	many	TRBD2	TRBJ2-3	TGTGCCAGCAGCACGGGACTAGCGGGAGCCGCAGATACGCAGTATTTT	CASSTGLAGAADTQYF